The T cell receptor beta chain under discussion was sequenced for a study of cytotoxic CD8 clonotypes in ibrutinib-treated CLL. General study points: Elevated clonality accompanied ibrutinib response, with a return toward baseline values at progression. Against age-matched healthy donors, baseline clonality ran higher and tracked circulating CD8+ T-cell counts. The public clonotypes identified were infrequent and showed contraction or stability on treatment.

This clone was observed a handful of times. What it binds is unknown. The repertoire was sequenced with immunoSEQ multiplex PCR; TCRdb's copy has only in-frame clones and lacks some. Of 100,000 or so clones listed, 58% are singletons. CDR1 is SGHVS, CDR2 FNYEAQ, per germline. This CDR3 contains 15 residues. Trimming removed 5 bases from V and 3 bases from J, with 17 bases in between. The chain has TRBV7-6 and TRBJ2-7; D assignment may be TRBD1 or TRBD2 (6 bases each). The TCR originated in a human donor with chronic lymphocytic leukemia. This material consisted of PBMCs, taken after 24 months of ibrutinib treatment. Written as DNA, the CDR3 is TGTGCCAGCAGCCCCCAGGAGGGGGATCACTACGAGCAGTACTTC. This encodes CASSPQEGDHYEQYF.